Each of the 15 T cell receptor beta chains below was sequenced from the same sample in a study of T-cell memory formation after mild COVID-19. Each CDR3 protein is one row after TCRdb ran MiXCR on the 5' RACE reads. Found here are over 150,000 distinct CDR3 sequences, under 20% of them singletons; the top ten hold 3.9%. The sample taken for sequencing was PBMCs or a T cell subset sorted from them (not recorded which). These receptors were collected from a man aged 18 to 35 who had mild COVID-19 (a few samples of this study predate the infection). Cell type and time point are not known.

This clonotype was counted at least ten times. The genes are TRBV7-2 and TRBJ1-3; unclear D gene. The CDR3 totals 13 residues. Germline V lookup: CDR1 SGHTA, CDR2 FQGNSA. V lost 4 bases to trimming and J lost 2 bases, with 6 bases between them. CDR3 bases: TGTGCCAGCAGCTACATTGCTGGAAACACCATATATTTT. Its translation: CASSYIAGNTIYF.

The rearrangement joins TRBV5-1 to TRBJ2-5; TRBD2 matches 7 bases. Germline values: CDR1 SGHRS, CDR2 YFSETQ. The CDR3 runs to 14 residues. Germline trimming cut 2 bases from V and 5 bases from J; bases unmatched to any gene: 6. CDR3 region: CASSFQGGVETQYF. CDR3 bases: TGCGCCAGCAGCTTCCAGGGAGGGGTGGAGACCCAGTACTTC.

This clonotype was counted only a few times. This chain joins TRBV9 and TRBJ2-5; D ambiguous. Per the germline V gene, CDR1 is SGDLS and CDR2 is YYNGEE. Trimming cost V 0 bases and J 2 bases, with 5 bases left between them. The CDR3 consists of 13 residues. CDR3 nucleotide sequence: TGTGCCAGCAGCGTAGCGGCTCAAGAGACCCAGTACTTC. This encodes CASSVAAQETQYF.

This chain connects TRBV6-2 or TRBV6-3 to TRBJ2-7; D gene unclear. CDR3 size: 14 residues. The germline CDR1 and CDR2 sequences are MNHEY and SVGEGT. The V gene lost 0 bases and the J gene lost 3 bases, with 9 bases spanning the gap. The DNA of the CDR3 is TGTGCCAGCAGTTACTCGAAAGAGTACTACGAGCAGTACGTC. This translates into CASSYSKEYYEQYV.

This clonotype was seen a few times. This chain joins TRBV7-2 and TRBJ1-2; D gene unclear. Germline V lookup: CDR1 SGHTA, CDR2 FQGNSA. The CDR3 spans 12 residues. V was pared by 7 bases and J by 4 bases, with 10 bases between. CDR3 in DNA: TGTGCCAGCACCCAAGGCAGCTATGGCTACACCTTC. Translated, it gives CASTQGSYGYTF. The entire variable domain, with the rest obtained from reference TRBV7-2 and TRBJ1-2, is as follows: GAGVSQSPSNKVTEKGKDVELRCDPISGHTALYWYRQSLGQGLEFLIYFQGNSAPDKSGLPSDRFSAERTGGSVSTLTIQRTQQEDSAVYLCASTQGSYGYTFGSGTRLTVV.

There are many counts of this clonotype. This rearrangement joins TRBV7-2 to TRBJ2-5, with D possibly TRBD1 on 5 matching bases. V was trimmed by 5 bases and J by 5 bases, leaving 9 bases between them. From germline, CDR1 is SGHTA and CDR2 FQGNSA. CDR3 size: 12 residues. DNA for the CDR3: TGTGCCAGCAGCCATGCAGGGGAGACCCAGTACTTC. Encoded protein: CASSHAGETQYF.

The CDR3 loop is CASSEYGPSGNTIYF. As DNA, the CDR3 is TGTGCCAGCAGTGAATATGGTCCCTCTGGAAACACCATATATTTT. V is TRBV25-1 and J is TRBJ1-3, with D uncertain. The V end was cut by 0 bases, the J end by 0 bases, with 6 bases between. The length of the CDR3 is 15 residues. Germline lookup yields CDR1 MGHDK and CDR2 SYGVNS. Filled out from reference TRBV25-1 and TRBJ1-3, the complete variable domain reads EADIYQTPRYLVIGTGKKITLECSQTMGHDKMYWYQQDPGMELHLIHYSYGVNSTEKGDLSSESTVSRIRTEHFPLTLESARPSHTSQYLCASSEYGPSGNTIYFGEGSWLTVV.

V gene TRBV24-1 combines with J gene TRBJ2-1, with a possible D match to TRBD1 (5 bases). Germline V CDR1 and CDR2: KGHDR, SFDVKD. Trimming cost V 3 bases and J 4 bases, with 12 bases left between them. The CDR3 length is 15 residues. Here the CDR3 reads CATSDVGQGYNEQFF. As DNA, the CDR3 is TGTGCCACCAGTGATGTTGGGCAGGGTTACAATGAGCAGTTCTTC.

This clonotype appeared a few times. The chain joins TRBV5-1 to TRBJ2-7; D is uncertain. CDR1 is SGHRS, CDR2 YFSETQ, per germline. The CDR3 consists of 12 residues. V lost 1 base and J lost 2, with 4 bases in between. The CDR3 reads CASSLSAYEQYF. The CDR3 nucleotides are TGCGCCAGCAGCTTGAGTGCCTACGAGCAGTACTTC.

This clonotype was detected a few times. The CDR3 sequence: CASSSSQGVWYEQYF. The CDR3 nucleotides read TGTGCCAGCAGCTCGAGCCAAGGGGTTTGGTACGAGCAGTACTTC. The rearrangement links TRBV11-2 to TRBJ2-7, with a tentative D call TRBD1 (5 bases). Germline V gene data show CDR1 as SGHAT and CDR2 as FQNNGV. This CDR3 is 15 amino acids long. V gave up 4 bases and J gave up 4 bases, with 17 bases separating them.

In this sample, this clonotype turned up a few times. This sequence joins TRBV5-1 and TRBJ1-1; D ambiguous. Germline CDR1 reads SGHRS; CDR2 reads YFSETQ. The CDR3 runs 14 residues. V was trimmed by 1 base and J by 1 base, leaving 8 bases between them. The CDR3 nucleotides are TGCGCCAGCAGCTTGCAGCCGAAGAACACTGAAGCTTTCTTT. Translation gives CASSLQPKNTEAFF.

Only a few counts were recorded for this clonotype. The V and J genes are TRBV11-2 and TRBJ2-7; TRBD1 might be the D (6 bases). Per germline, CDR1 SGHAT and CDR2 FQNNGV. The CDR3 is made up of 17 amino acids. V lost 5 bases, J lost 5 bases, and 25 bases lay in between. The CDR3 sequence: CASSLRDNGPSLNEQYF. The CDR3 DNA reads TGTGCCAGCAGCCTCCGGGACAACGGTCCTAGTCTCAACGAGCAGTACTTC.

This clonotype came up a few times. The chain carries TRBV6-2 or TRBV6-3 and TRBJ2-1; 9 nucleotides agree with TRBD2. Losses at the gene ends were 7 bases for V and 6 bases for J; bases not matched to a gene: 4. The germline V gene encodes CDR1 MNHEY and CDR2 SVGEGT. The CDR3 spans 13 residues. The CDR3 region has the DNA TGTGCCAGCACCGGGACTAGCCCCAATGAGCAGTTCTTC. Its translation: CASTGTSPNEQFF.

This clonotype came up a few times. This CDR3 is CSVDGTRLDEQFF. The CDR3, as DNA: TGCAGCGTTGATGGGACTAGATTGGATGAGCAGTTCTTC. The chain is built from TRBV29-1 and TRBJ2-1; the match to TRBD2 covers 8 bases. The CDR3 length is 13 residues. V lost 3 bases and J lost 8; bases outside the gene matches: 6. Germline V gives CDR1 SQVTM, CDR2 ANQGSEA.

This clonotype was counted at least ten times. The V call is TRBV7-2, the J call TRBJ2-1; D is unclear. Germline-derived CDR1 and CDR2 are SGHTA and FQGNSA. Between the trimmed V and J ends, which lost 3 bases and 7 bases, there was a span of 7 bases. This CDR3 is 12 amino acids long. CDR3 nucleotide sequence: TGTGCCAGCAGCTTGCCAACGAATGAGCAGTTCTTC. Its translation: CASSLPTNEQFF.